This record concerns one T cell receptor beta chain sequence. Only in-frame clones appear in the TCRdb table, and some are missing; sequencing was by immunoSEQ multiplex PCR. Here the sample spans some 2 million clones, about 95% being singletons. The data originate from a study of shared clonotypes between healthy human individuals. The sequence derives from a man aged 18 to 35 in good health. Material for sequencing was naive CD4+ T cells sorted from blood. Subset given: CD45RA+ positively selected.

This CDR3 is CASSFGGSLLGNEQFF. CDR3 DNA: TGCGCCAGCAGCTTTGGAGGGTCTTTGTTGGGCAATGAGCAGTTCTTC. The chain links TRBV5-1 to TRBJ2-1; maybe TRBD2 (6 bases). The CDR3 length is 16 residues. The V gene's germline CDR1 is SGHRS and CDR2 YFSETQ. V was shortened by 2 bases and J by 6 bases, with 18 bases between the two germline ends.